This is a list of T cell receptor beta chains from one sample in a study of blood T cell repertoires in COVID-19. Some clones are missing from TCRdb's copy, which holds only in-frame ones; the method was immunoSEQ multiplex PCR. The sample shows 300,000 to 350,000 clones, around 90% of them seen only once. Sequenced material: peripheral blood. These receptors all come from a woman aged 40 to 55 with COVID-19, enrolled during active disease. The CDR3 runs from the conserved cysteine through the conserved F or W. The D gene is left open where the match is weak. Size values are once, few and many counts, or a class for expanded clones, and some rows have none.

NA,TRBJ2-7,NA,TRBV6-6,TGTGCCAGCAGTTACTTTGGGGGGAAGGTTGCTAGGGAGCAGTACTTC,CASSYFGGKVAREQYF
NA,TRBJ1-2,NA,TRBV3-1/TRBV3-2,TGTGCCAGCAGCCCACCAGGGTTGGGTGGCTACACCTTC,CASSPPGLGGYTF
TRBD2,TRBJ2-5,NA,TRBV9,TGTGCCAGCAGCGCCTATAGCGGGCGCGGACTAGAGACCCAGTACTTC,CASSAYSGRGLETQYF
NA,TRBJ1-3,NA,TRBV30,TGTGCCTGGAGTGCTTGGGGCTACTCTGGAAACACCATATATTTT,CAWSAWGYSGNTIYF
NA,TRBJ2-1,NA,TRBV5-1,TGCGCCAGCAGCTTGGGGATGACACTAGGCGGAATTGATGAGCAGTTCTTC,CASSLGMTLGGIDEQFF
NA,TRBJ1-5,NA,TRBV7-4,TGTGCCAGCAGCTTAGCGGGGCTCTTCGGTCAGCCCCAGCATTTT,CASSLAGLFGQPQHF
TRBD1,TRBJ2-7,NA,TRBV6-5,TGTGCCAGCAGTCCAAGGACAGGGTTCGAGCAGTACTTC,CASSPRTGFEQYF
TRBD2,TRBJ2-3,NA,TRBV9,TGTGCCAGCAGCCTCACTAGCGGTACAACAGATACGCAGTATTTT,CASSLTSGTTDTQYF
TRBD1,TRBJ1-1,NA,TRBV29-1,TGCAGCGTTGGCCAGGGGGCCACTGAAGCTTTCTTT,CSVGQGATEAFF
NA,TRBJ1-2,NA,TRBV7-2,TGTGCCAGCAGGCACAGGGTGTACTATGGCTACACCTTC,CASRHRVYYGYTF
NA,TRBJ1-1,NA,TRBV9,TGTGCCAGCAGCGTAGCGGAAGGCCGGCGGGAAGCTTTCTTT,CASSVAEGRREAFF
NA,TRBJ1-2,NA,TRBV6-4,TGTGCCAGCAGTGACATCCAGGGCAATGGCTACACCTTC,CASSDIQGNGYTF
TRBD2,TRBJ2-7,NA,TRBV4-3,TGCGCCAGCAGCCAAAGGACTAGCTCCTACGAGCAGTACTTC,CASSQRTSSYEQYF
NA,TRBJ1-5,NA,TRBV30,TGTGCCTGGAGTCCGGCGCTCACAGATTATAGCAATCAGCCCCAGCATTTT,CAWSPALTDYSNQPQHF
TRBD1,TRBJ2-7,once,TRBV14,TGTGCCAGCAGCCAAGATGGCAGGACAGGCTCCTACGAGCAGTACTTC,CASSQDGRTGSYEQYF
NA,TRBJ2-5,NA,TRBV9,TGTGCCAGCTCGGGGGTGGGTTGGACCCAGTACTTC,CASSGVGWTQYF
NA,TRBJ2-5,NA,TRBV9,TGTGCCAGCAGCTCCCAGGGCGTAGCACAAGAGACCCAGTACTTC,CASSSQGVAQETQYF
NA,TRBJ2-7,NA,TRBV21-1,TGTGCCAGCAGCGTACGAATGGAGACAGGGGTAACGTACGAGCAGTACTTC,CASSVRMETGVTYEQYF
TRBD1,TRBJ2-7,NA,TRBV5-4,TGTGCCAGCAGCTTCGACAGGGCAGGCTCCGAGCAGTACTTC,CASSFDRAGSEQYF
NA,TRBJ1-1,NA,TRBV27,TGTGCCAGCAGTTGGACAGTGAACACTGAAGCTTTCTTT,CASSWTVNTEAFF
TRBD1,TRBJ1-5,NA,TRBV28,TGTGCCAGCAGTTTAGGGGGGCAGGGGGCCAGGCAGCCCCAGCATTTT,CASSLGGQGARQPQHF
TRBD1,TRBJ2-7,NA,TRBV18,TGTGCCAGCTCAACCCGACAGGGCTCCACCTACGAGCAGTACTTC,CASSTRQGSTYEQYF
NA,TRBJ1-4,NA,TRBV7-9,TGTGCCAGCAGCTTTGAGGAACTACTAGGAAAACTGTTTTTT,CASSFEELLGKLFF
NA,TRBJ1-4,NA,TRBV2,TGTGCCAGCAACAAGGGGGACAATAATGAAAAACTGTTTTTT,CASNKGDNNEKLFF
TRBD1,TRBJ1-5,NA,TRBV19,TGTGCCAGTAGCAGGGGGAGTATTGGGGGGTCGAGGAATCAGCCCCAGCATTTT,CASSRGSIGGSRNQPQHF
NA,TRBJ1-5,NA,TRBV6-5,TGTGCCAGCAGTTCCGGGGGGGTAATTAGCAATCAGCCCCAGCATTTT,CASSSGGVISNQPQHF
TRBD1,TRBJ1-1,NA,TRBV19,TGTGCCAGTAGTATCTTCAACAGGGGGAACCCTGAAGCTTTCTTT,CASSIFNRGNPEAFF
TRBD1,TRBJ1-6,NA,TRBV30,TGTGCCTGGAGGGGACAGGCTGGTTCACCCCTCCACTTT,CAWRGQAGSPLHF
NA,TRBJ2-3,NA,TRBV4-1,TGCGCCAGCAGCCAAGTCCAAGCAGGGGTCCATCAGAAGACAGATACGCAGTATTTT,CASSQVQAGVHQKTDTQYF
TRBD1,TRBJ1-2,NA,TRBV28,TGTGCCAGCAGCACAGGGGGTGTCCGGGGTGGCTACACCTTC,CASSTGGVRGGYTF
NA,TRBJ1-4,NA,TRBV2,TGTGCCAGCAGGGAGTATGATGAAAAACTGTTTTTT,CASREYDEKLFF
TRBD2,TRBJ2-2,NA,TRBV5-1,TGCGCCAGCAGCAAACTAGCGGGAAGTACCGGGGAGCTGTTTTTT,CASSKLAGSTGELFF
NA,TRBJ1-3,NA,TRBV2,TGTGCCAGCAGGTTACAGTTGTCTGGAAACACCATATATTTT,CASRLQLSGNTIYF
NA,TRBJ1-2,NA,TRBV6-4,TGTGCCAGCAGTGACTCGAGGGGAGGATTATATGGCTACACCTTC,CASSDSRGGLYGYTF
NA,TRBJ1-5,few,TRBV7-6,TGTGCCAGCAGCTTAGGACAGGCTAATAGCAATCAGCCCCAGCATTTT,CASSLGQANSNQPQHF
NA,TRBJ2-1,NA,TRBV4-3,TGCGCCAGCAGCCAAGAAGGGACATACAATGAGCAGTTCTTC,CASSQEGTYNEQFF
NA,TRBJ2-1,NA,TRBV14,TGTGCCAGCAGCCAACTGGCCAGGATCAATGAGCAGTTCTTC,CASSQLARINEQFF
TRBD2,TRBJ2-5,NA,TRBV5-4,TGTGCCAGCAGGCGGACTAGCGGGGGGGTGGAGACCCAGTACTTC,CASRRTSGGVETQYF
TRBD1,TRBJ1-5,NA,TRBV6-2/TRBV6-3,TGTGCCAGCAGCCCCGGACAGGGGGACAATCAGCCCCAGCATTTT,CASSPGQGDNQPQHF
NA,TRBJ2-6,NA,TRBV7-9,TGTGCCAGCAGCCCTCTAGGGGGTACCGGGGCCAACGTCCTGACTTTC,CASSPLGGTGANVLTF
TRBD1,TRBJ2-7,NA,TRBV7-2,TGTGCCAGCAGCCCACGGACAGGGTCTGCCGAGCAGTACTTC,CASSPRTGSAEQYF
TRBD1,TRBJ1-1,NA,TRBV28,TGTGCCAGCAGCTATCTCAAGGGGGCCGCGAACACTGAAGCTTTCTTT,CASSYLKGAANTEAFF
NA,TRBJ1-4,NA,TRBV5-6,TGTGCCAGCAGCTTGCAAACTAATGAAAAACTGTTTTTT,CASSLQTNEKLFF
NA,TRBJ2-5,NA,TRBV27,TGTGCCAGCAGTCCCCGGATTGGGGGGGGGCGAGAGACCCAGTACTTC,CASSPRIGGGRETQYF
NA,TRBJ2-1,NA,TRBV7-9,TGTGCCAGCAGCTTAGGCTCAGGGGGGTACAATGAGCAGTTCTTC,CASSLGSGGYNEQFF